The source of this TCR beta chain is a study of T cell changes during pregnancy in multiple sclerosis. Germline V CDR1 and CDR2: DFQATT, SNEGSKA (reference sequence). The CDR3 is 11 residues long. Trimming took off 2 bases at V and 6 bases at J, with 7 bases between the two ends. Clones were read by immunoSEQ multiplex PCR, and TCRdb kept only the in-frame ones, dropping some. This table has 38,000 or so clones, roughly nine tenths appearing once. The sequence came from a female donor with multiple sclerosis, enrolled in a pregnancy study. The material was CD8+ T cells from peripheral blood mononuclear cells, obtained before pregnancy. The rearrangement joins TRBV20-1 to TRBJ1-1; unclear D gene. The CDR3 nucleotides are TGCAGTGCTAGAAGGGAGGCTGAAGCTTTCTTT. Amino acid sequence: CSARREAEAFF.